This is a list of T cell receptor beta chains from one sample in a study of graft-versus-host responses after intestinal transplantation. Profiled with immunoSEQ multiplex PCR; TCRdb holds only in-frame clones, not every one. The table has about 8,100 clones, about two thirds seen once. The input for sequencing was ileum tissue, taken about 460 days after transplant. The source of these receptors is a human patient who received an intestinal transplant, so some T cells may come from the graft donor. Each CDR3 is given with its conserved first and last residue. The order of the fields is CDR3 length, V gene, clone size, D gene, J gene, CDR3 DNA, CDR3 protein. The D gene is left open where the match is weak. The size field is filled for only some rows; it gives once, few, many or a size class.

length: 14
V: TRBV7-9
size: medium-sized
D: NA
J: TRBJ1-5
DNA: TGTGCCAGCAGCGGGGACGGACTCAATCAGCCCCAGCATTTT
CDR3: CASSGDGLNQPQHF

length: 15
V: TRBV28
size: NA
D: NA
J: TRBJ2-3
DNA: TGTGCCAGCAGTCCGTCGGTAGGGGTGGCAGATACGCAGTATTTT
CDR3: CASSPSVGVADTQYF

length: 13
V: TRBV28
size: few
D: NA
J: TRBJ1-4
DNA: TGTGCCAGCCGAGAGGGGAGATATGAAAAACTGTTTTTT
CDR3: CASREGRYEKLFF

length: 16
V: TRBV13
size: NA
D: NA
J: TRBJ1-2
DNA: TGTGCCAGCAGCCTGCCTCAAGACGGGACTAACTATGGCTACACCTTC
CDR3: CASSLPQDGTNYGYTF

length: 15
V: TRBV9
size: NA
D: NA
J: TRBJ2-2
DNA: TGTGCCAGCAGCGCCTTCTTTGGAGCCACCGGGGAGCTGTTTTTT
CDR3: CASSAFFGATGELFF

length: 14
V: TRBV19
size: NA
D: NA
J: TRBJ2-2
DNA: TGTGCCAGTAGGCGGGAAACGAACACCGGGGAGCTGTTTTTT
CDR3: CASRRETNTGELFF

length: 14
V: TRBV2
size: NA
D: NA
J: TRBJ2-7
DNA: TGTGCCAGCGCAGGGGACGCCAACCTCTACGAGCAGTACTTC
CDR3: CASAGDANLYEQYF

length: 15
V: TRBV28
size: NA
D: NA
J: TRBJ2-1
DNA: TGTGCCAGCAGTTTCCTAGCAGGGAAGGTCAATGAGCAGTTCTTC
CDR3: CASSFLAGKVNEQFF

length: 12
V: TRBV10-3
size: few
D: NA
J: TRBJ1-1
DNA: TGTGCCATCAGTGCAGGGGACACTGAAGCTTTCTTT
CDR3: CAISAGDTEAFF

length: 13
V: TRBV4-2
size: NA
D: NA
J: TRBJ1-2
DNA: TGTGCCAGCAGCCCGAGGGGCAACTATGGCTACACCTTC
CDR3: CASSPRGNYGYTF

length: 14
V: TRBV4-1
size: few
D: NA
J: TRBJ2-1
DNA: TGCGCCAGCAGCCGGCGACTAGTCGCTACTGAGCAGTTCTTC
CDR3: CASSRRLVATEQFF

length: 14
V: TRBV19
size: once
D: NA
J: TRBJ2-2
DNA: TGTGCCAGTAGTCTCGGAGGGGGGACCGGGGAGCTGTTTTTT
CDR3: CASSLGGGTGELFF

length: 15
V: TRBV7-2
size: once
D: NA
J: TRBJ2-5
DNA: TGTGCCAGCAGCTTAGACGGTAGCGGCCAAGAGACCCAGTACTTC
CDR3: CASSLDGSGQETQYF

length: 14
V: TRBV18
size: NA
D: NA
J: TRBJ1-2
DNA: TGTGCCAGCTCACCAAGGGGAGCTAACTATGGCTACACCTTC
CDR3: CASSPRGANYGYTF